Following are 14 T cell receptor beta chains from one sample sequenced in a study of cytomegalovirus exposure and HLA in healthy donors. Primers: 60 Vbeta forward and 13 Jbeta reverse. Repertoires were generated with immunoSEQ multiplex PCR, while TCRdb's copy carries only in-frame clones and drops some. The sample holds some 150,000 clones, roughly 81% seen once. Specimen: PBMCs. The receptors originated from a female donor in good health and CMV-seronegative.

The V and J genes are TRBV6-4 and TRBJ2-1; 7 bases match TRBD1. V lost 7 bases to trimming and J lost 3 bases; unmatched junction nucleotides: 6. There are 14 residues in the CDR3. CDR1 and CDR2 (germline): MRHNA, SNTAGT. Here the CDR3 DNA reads TGTGCCAGCATTCCCCGGGACAGCTACAATGAGCAGTTCTTC. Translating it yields CASIPRDSYNEQFF.

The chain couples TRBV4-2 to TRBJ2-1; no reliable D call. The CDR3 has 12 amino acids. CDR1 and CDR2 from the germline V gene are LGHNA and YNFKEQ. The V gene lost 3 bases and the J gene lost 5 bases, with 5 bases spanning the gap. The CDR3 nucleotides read TGTGCCAGCAGCCAGTTAAACAATGAGCAGTTCTTC. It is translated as CASSQLNNEQFF.

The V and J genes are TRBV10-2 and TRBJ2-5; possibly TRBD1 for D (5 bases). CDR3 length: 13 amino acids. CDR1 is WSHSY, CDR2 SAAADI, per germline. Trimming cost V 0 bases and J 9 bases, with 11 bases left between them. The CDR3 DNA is TGCGCCAGCAGTGAGTCAAGGATAGGGGCCCAGTACTTC. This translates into CASSESRIGAQYF.

This CDR3 reads CASRERARADTQYF. As DNA, the CDR3 is TGTGCCAGCAGAGAGCGGGCTCGGGCAGATACGCAGTATTTT. The chain carries TRBV6-1 and TRBJ2-3; a weak D match, TRBD2 (6 bases). This CDR3 has 14 amino acids. The germline CDR1 and CDR2 sequences are MNHNS and SASEGT. Deletions cut 6 bases from V and 4 bases from J, with 14 bases between.

The CDR3 loop is CASSPQRVDRDYGYTF. The CDR3 DNA reads as TGTGCCAGCTCACCACAAAGAGTTGACAGGGACTATGGCTACACCTTC. The chain uses TRBV18 and TRBJ1-2; 7 positions agree with TRBD1. Per germline, CDR1 KGHSH and CDR2 LQKENI. The length of the CDR3 is 16 residues. With 1 base clipped from V and 3 bases from J, the junction kept 8 bases outside the gene matches.

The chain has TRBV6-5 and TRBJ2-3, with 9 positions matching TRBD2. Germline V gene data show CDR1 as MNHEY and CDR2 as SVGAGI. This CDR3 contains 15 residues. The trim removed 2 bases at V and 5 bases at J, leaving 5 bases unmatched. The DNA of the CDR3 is TGTGCCAGCAGTTACGCGGGGGGGCGGAAAGATACGCAGTATTTT. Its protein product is CASSYAGGRKDTQYF.

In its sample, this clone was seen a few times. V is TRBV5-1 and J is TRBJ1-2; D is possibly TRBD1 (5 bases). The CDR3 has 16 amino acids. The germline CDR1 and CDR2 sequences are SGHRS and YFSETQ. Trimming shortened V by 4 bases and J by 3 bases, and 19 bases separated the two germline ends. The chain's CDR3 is CASSHDAGKGDYGYTF. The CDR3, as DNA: TGCGCCAGCAGCCACGATGCAGGGAAAGGGGACTATGGCTACACCTTC.

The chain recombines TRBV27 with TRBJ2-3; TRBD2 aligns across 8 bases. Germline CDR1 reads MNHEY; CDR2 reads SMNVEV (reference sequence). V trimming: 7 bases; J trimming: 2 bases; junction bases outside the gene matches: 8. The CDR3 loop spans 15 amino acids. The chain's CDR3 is CASTSSGGPTDTQYF. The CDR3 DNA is TGTGCCAGCACCTCCAGCGGGGGCCCCACAGATACGCAGTATTTT.

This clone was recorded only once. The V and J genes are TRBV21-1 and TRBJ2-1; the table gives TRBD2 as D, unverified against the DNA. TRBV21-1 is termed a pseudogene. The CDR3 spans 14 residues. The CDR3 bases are TGTGCCAGCAGCAAAGATAATCTTTACAATGAGCAGTTCTTC. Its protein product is CASSKDNLYNEQFF.

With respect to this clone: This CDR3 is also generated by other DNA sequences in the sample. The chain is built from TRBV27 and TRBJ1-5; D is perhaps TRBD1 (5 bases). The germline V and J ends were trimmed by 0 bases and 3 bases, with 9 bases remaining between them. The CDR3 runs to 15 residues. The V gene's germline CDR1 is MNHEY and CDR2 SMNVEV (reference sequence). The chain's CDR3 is CASSLSGAINQPQHF. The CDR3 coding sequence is TGTGCCAGCAGTTTATCAGGGGCCATCAATCAGCCCCAGCATTTT.

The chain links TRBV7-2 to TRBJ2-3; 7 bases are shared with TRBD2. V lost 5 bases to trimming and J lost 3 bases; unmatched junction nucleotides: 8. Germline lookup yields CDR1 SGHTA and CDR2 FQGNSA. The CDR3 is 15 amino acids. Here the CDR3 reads CASSLNGGNTDTQYF. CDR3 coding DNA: TGTGCCAGCAGCCTTAACGGGGGGAATACAGATACGCAGTATTTT.

The CDR3 region has the DNA TGTGCCAGCAGCTTAGTTCGGTCGATCTCTGGAAACACCATATATTTT. It yields the protein CASSLVRSISGNTIYF. This rearrangement joins TRBV11-2 to TRBJ1-3; D is unclear. Trimming cost V 1 base and J 0 bases, with 10 bases left between them. CDR1 and CDR2 (germline): SGHAT, FQNNGV. This CDR3 is 16 amino acids long.

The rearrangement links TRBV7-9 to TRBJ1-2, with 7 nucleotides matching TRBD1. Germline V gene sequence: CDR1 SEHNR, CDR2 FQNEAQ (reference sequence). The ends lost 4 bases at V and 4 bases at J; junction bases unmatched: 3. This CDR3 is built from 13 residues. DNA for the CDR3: TGTGCCAGCAGCTACGGGACAGCCTATGGCTACACCTTC. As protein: CASSYGTAYGYTF.

The CDR3 DNA is TGCAGCGTTGCTCTCGCGGAGAACTATGGCTACACCTTC. Translation: CSVALAENYGYTF. The chain has TRBV29-1 and TRBJ1-2; D gene unclear. CDR1 and CDR2 (germline): SQVTM, ANQGSEA. The germline V and J ends were trimmed by 4 bases and 2 bases, with 11 bases remaining between them. CDR3 length: 13 residues. Combining the CDR3 with reference TRBV29-1 and TRBJ1-2 gives the whole variable domain SAVISQKPSRDICQRGTSLTIQCQVDSQVTMMFWYRQQPGQSLTLIATANQGSEATYESGFVIDKFPISRPNLTFSTLTVSNMSPEDSSIYLCSVALAENYGYTFGSGTRLTVV.